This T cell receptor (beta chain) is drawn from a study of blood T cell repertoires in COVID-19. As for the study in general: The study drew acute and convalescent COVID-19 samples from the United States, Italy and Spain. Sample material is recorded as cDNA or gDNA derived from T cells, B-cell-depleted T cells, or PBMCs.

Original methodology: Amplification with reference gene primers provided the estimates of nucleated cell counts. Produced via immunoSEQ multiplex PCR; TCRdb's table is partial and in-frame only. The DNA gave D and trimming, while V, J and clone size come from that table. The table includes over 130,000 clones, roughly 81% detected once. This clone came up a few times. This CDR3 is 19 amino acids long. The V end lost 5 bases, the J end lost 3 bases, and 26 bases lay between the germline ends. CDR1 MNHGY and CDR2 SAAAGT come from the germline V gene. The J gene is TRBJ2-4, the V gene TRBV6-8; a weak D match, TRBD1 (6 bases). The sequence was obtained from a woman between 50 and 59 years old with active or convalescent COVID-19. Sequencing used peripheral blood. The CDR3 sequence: CASSPPRGHPMVDKNIQYF. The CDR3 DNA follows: TGTGCCAGCAGTCCTCCCAGGGGACACCCGATGGTGGACAAAAACATTCAGTACTTC.